The clone carrying this TCR beta chain came up a few times. Its target is unknown. The data originate from a study of beta chain features in type 1 diabetes. The sequenced template was cDNA made from the entire isolated RNA. Clones were read by immunoSEQ multiplex PCR, and TCRdb kept only the in-frame ones, dropping some. The repertoire includes hundreds of thousands of clones, more than 13% of them detected once, and approximately 0.042% sits in the top ten. CDR1 is SGDLS, CDR2 YYNGEE, per germline. CDR3 length equals 17 residues. Trimming shortened V by 4 bases and J by 2 bases, and 18 bases separated the two germline ends. Findings of the study overall: The study found that naive, central memory and Treg TCRB repertoires appeared more similar in patients than in healthy donors. When Type 1 diabetes patients were examined, their TCRB CDR3s proved moderately but significantly shorter in all four CD4+ subsets.

The sample was naive CD4+ T cells from blood. This TCR came from a man aged 18 to 29 with type 1 diabetes. The V call is TRBV9, the J call TRBJ2-2, with D possibly matching TRBD1 (6 bases). The CDR3 coding sequence is TGTGCCAGCAGCCCCCCCGAGGGCAGGGGAAACACCGGGGAGCTGTTTTTT. Translated: CASSPPEGRGNTGELFF.